This T cell receptor beta chain was obtained from a study of T cell responses to AZD1222 COVID-19 vaccine. Study-wide results and caveats: Spike-wide vaccine-associated CD4 TCRs dominated at 160-218 and 743-854. Clonal diversity may have been underestimated, and the donors were mostly white British, with more females than males. Close to half of spike-specific TCRs reportedly recognize unmutated variant regions.

The V gene end was trimmed by 0 bases and the J gene end by 6 bases; junction bases not matched to a gene: 6. The CDR3 contains 16 residues. Germline values: CDR1 LGHDT, CDR2 YNNKEL (reference sequence). The method was immunoSEQ multiplex PCR; TCRdb's version includes in-frame clones alone and lacks a portion of them. The table has some 130,000 clones, just under 95% seen once. About this clone itself: What it binds is unknown.

The sample was peripheral blood, taken 28 days after the second AZD1222 dose. This TCR was recovered from an adult who received the AZD1222 COVID-19 vaccine. The chain is built from TRBV3-1 (or the pseudogene TRBV3-2) and TRBJ2-2; 8 nucleotides line up with TRBD1. The CDR3 sequence: CASSQDPAGGPGELFF. In DNA, the CDR3 is TGTGCCAGCAGCCAAGATCCGGCAGGGGGCCCCGGGGAGCTGTTTTTT.